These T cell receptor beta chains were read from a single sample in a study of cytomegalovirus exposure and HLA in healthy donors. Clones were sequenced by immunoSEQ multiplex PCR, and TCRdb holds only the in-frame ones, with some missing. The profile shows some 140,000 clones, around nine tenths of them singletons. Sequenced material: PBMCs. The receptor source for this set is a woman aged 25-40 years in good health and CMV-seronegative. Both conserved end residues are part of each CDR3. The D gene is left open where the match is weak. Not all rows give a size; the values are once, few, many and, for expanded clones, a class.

cdr3_nt: TGTGCCAGCAGCCAAGCCTACAGCGGGTTCACAGATACGCAGTATTTT
cdr3_aa: CASSQAYSGFTDTQYF
clone_size: -
d_call: -
j_call: TRBJ2-3
v_call: TRBV4-2

cdr3_nt: TGTGCCAGCAGCGCGGGACTAGCGGGAAATACGCAGTATTTT
cdr3_aa: CASSAGLAGNTQYF
clone_size: once
d_call: TRBD2
j_call: TRBJ2-3
v_call: TRBV9

cdr3_nt: TGTGCCTGGAGTGGACAGGGCGGCTACACCTTC
cdr3_aa: CAWSGQGGYTF
clone_size: -
d_call: TRBD1
j_call: TRBJ1-2
v_call: TRBV30

cdr3_nt: TGCAGCGTTGATACTATTTACAATGAGCAGTTCTTC
cdr3_aa: CSVDTIYNEQFF
clone_size: -
d_call: -
j_call: TRBJ2-1
v_call: TRBV29-1

cdr3_nt: TGTGCCAGTAGAACCCCGGGACAGGGGATAAACACCATATATTTT
cdr3_aa: CASRTPGQGINTIYF
clone_size: -
d_call: TRBD1
j_call: TRBJ1-3
v_call: TRBV19

cdr3_nt: TGTGCCAGCAGTGGACAGGGATCGAACACCGGGGAGCTGTTTTTT
cdr3_aa: CASSGQGSNTGELFF
clone_size: -
d_call: TRBD1
j_call: TRBJ2-2
v_call: TRBV2

cdr3_nt: TGTGCCAGCAGCTCGTTTTTGGGAGGGGGCACTGAAGCTTTCTTT
cdr3_aa: CASSSFLGGGTEAFF
clone_size: -
d_call: -
j_call: TRBJ1-1
v_call: TRBV7-2

cdr3_nt: TGTGCCAGCAGTTACCTGGCAAACACTGAAGCTTTCTTT
cdr3_aa: CASSYLANTEAFF
clone_size: -
d_call: -
j_call: TRBJ1-1
v_call: TRBV6-5

cdr3_nt: TGTGCCAGCAGTGAACAAGGCTCTAGCGGGAAGCTCACGAACACCGGGGAGCTGTTTTTT
cdr3_aa: CASSEQGSSGKLTNTGELFF
clone_size: -
d_call: TRBD2
j_call: TRBJ2-2
v_call: TRBV2

cdr3_nt: TGTGCCATCAGTGAGACGAAGACTAGCGGGAGGGCCAAAGATACGCAGTATTTT
cdr3_aa: CAISETKTSGRAKDTQYF
clone_size: once
d_call: TRBD2
j_call: TRBJ2-3
v_call: TRBV10-3

cdr3_nt: TGTGCCAGCAGTTTATACAGGACAGACTCCTACGAGCAGTACTTC
cdr3_aa: CASSLYRTDSYEQYF
clone_size: -
d_call: -
j_call: TRBJ2-7
v_call: TRBV28

cdr3_nt: TGTGCCAGCACAGGGGGCGCGGGCTTGAGGGGCTACACCTTC
cdr3_aa: CASTGGAGLRGYTF
clone_size: -
d_call: TRBD1
j_call: TRBJ1-2
v_call: TRBV28

cdr3_nt: TGTGCCAGCAGCTCCCTCTCCCCGTCGGAGTTCTTC
cdr3_aa: CASSSLSPSEFF
clone_size: -
d_call: -
j_call: TRBJ2-1
v_call: TRBV5-6

cdr3_nt: TGTGCCACCAGCAGAGACCCCGACAGGGAACTGTTTTTT
cdr3_aa: CATSRDPDRELFF
clone_size: -
d_call: TRBD1
j_call: TRBJ1-4
v_call: TRBV15

cdr3_nt: TGTGCCAGCAGCTTCAGGGTGGGCCGCTCCTATAATTCACCCCTCCACTTT
cdr3_aa: CASSFRVGRSYNSPLHF
clone_size: -
d_call: -
j_call: TRBJ1-6
v_call: TRBV5-4

cdr3_nt: TGTGCCAGCAGCGCGGACAGGGGATGGGCAACTGAAGCTTTCTTT
cdr3_aa: CASSADRGWATEAFF
clone_size: -
d_call: TRBD1
j_call: TRBJ1-1
v_call: TRBV7-8

cdr3_nt: TGTGCCATCGGAAGGGGCGCGGATGGCTACACCTTC
cdr3_aa: CAIGRGADGYTF
clone_size: once
d_call: -
j_call: TRBJ1-2
v_call: TRBV10-3

cdr3_nt: TGCGCCAGCAGCTTGTACCCCCAACAGGGCTCCTACAATGAGCAGTTCTTC
cdr3_aa: CASSLYPQQGSYNEQFF
clone_size: -
d_call: -
j_call: TRBJ2-1
v_call: TRBV5-1

cdr3_nt: TGTGCCAGCACCCGAACAGGGGGCGGCTATGGCTACACCTTC
cdr3_aa: CASTRTGGGYGYTF
clone_size: -
d_call: TRBD1
j_call: TRBJ1-2
v_call: TRBV5-8

cdr3_nt: TGTGCCAGCAGGGGCCGGCAGGGAAGCTACGAGCAGTACTTC
cdr3_aa: CASRGRQGSYEQYF
clone_size: -
d_call: -
j_call: TRBJ2-7
v_call: TRBV28

cdr3_nt: TGTGCCAGCACCCCTGAGACAGGCACTGAAGCTTTCTTT
cdr3_aa: CASTPETGTEAFF
clone_size: -
d_call: -
j_call: TRBJ1-1
v_call: TRBV2

cdr3_nt: TGTGCCAGCAGCAACACAGGGTTTGGCTACACCTTC
cdr3_aa: CASSNTGFGYTF
clone_size: -
d_call: -
j_call: TRBJ1-2
v_call: TRBV27

cdr3_nt: TGTGCCAGCAGCGAGACTAGCGGGAGGGGGTATGAGCAGTTCTTC
cdr3_aa: CASSETSGRGYEQFF
clone_size: -
d_call: TRBD2
j_call: TRBJ2-1
v_call: TRBV9

cdr3_nt: TGTGCCAGCACCGAGGGTGGAAACCTCGAGCAGTACTTC
cdr3_aa: CASTEGGNLEQYF
clone_size: -
d_call: -
j_call: TRBJ2-7
v_call: TRBV28

cdr3_nt: TGTGCCAGCAGCTTAGTGTCAGCGGGACCTGGGAACACCATATATTTT
cdr3_aa: CASSLVSAGPGNTIYF
clone_size: -
d_call: -
j_call: TRBJ1-3
v_call: TRBV7-2

cdr3_nt: TGTGCCAGTAACGACCGCGGGCTCACCTACGAGCAGTACTTC
cdr3_aa: CASNDRGLTYEQYF
clone_size: -
d_call: -
j_call: TRBJ2-7
v_call: TRBV19

cdr3_nt: TGTGCCAGCAACAAGGGACAGGGAAGATTCTACAATGAGCAGTTCTTC
cdr3_aa: CASNKGQGRFYNEQFF
clone_size: -
d_call: TRBD1
j_call: TRBJ2-1
v_call: TRBV5-6

cdr3_nt: TGTGCCAGCAGCACGGACAGGGGAGGCTATGGCTACACCTTC
cdr3_aa: CASSTDRGGYGYTF
clone_size: -
d_call: TRBD1
j_call: TRBJ1-2
v_call: TRBV7-9

cdr3_nt: TGTGCCACCAGCAGAGATCTGAGTTACGGGCAGTACTTC
cdr3_aa: CATSRDLSYGQYF
clone_size: -
d_call: -
j_call: TRBJ2-7
v_call: TRBV15

cdr3_nt: TGTGCCAGCAGCTCGCGGACAGGGGTTTTTATGGGTTTCTTT
cdr3_aa: CASSSRTGVFMGFF
clone_size: -
d_call: TRBD1
j_call: TRBJ1-1
v_call: TRBV5-6

cdr3_nt: TGTGCCAGCAGCTACAGGGGCTCCGGGGCCAACGTCCTGACTTTC
cdr3_aa: CASSYRGSGANVLTF
clone_size: -
d_call: TRBD1
j_call: TRBJ2-6
v_call: TRBV7-9

cdr3_nt: TGTGCCAGCAGCTGGGCGGGAGGTTACCAAGAGACCCAGTACTTC
cdr3_aa: CASSWAGGYQETQYF
clone_size: -
d_call: TRBD2
j_call: TRBJ2-5
v_call: TRBV7-9

cdr3_nt: TGTGCCAGCAGGTCCGGGACATACACTAATGAAAAACTGTTTTTT
cdr3_aa: CASRSGTYTNEKLFF
clone_size: -
d_call: -
j_call: TRBJ1-4
v_call: TRBV11-2

cdr3_nt: TGTGCCAGCAGACAAACCAGGGGGGCCTACGAGCAGTACTTC
cdr3_aa: CASRQTRGAYEQYF
clone_size: -
d_call: -
j_call: TRBJ2-7
v_call: TRBV6-5

cdr3_nt: TGTGCCATCAGTGAAGGACAGGGAGGTTATGAGCTGTTTTTT
cdr3_aa: CAISEGQGGYELFF
clone_size: -
d_call: TRBD1
j_call: TRBJ2-2
v_call: TRBV10-3

cdr3_nt: TGTGCCATTCAGGGTAGGCGCAATCAGCCCCAGCATTTT
cdr3_aa: CAIQGRRNQPQHF
clone_size: -
d_call: -
j_call: TRBJ1-5
v_call: TRBV6-1

cdr3_nt: TGTGCCAGCAGTCTTACAGGGGGCACTGAAGCTTTCTTT
cdr3_aa: CASSLTGGTEAFF
clone_size: -
d_call: TRBD1
j_call: TRBJ1-1
v_call: TRBV5-4

cdr3_nt: TGTGCCTGGAATACGAGGACAGGGAACACTGAAGCTTTCTTT
cdr3_aa: CAWNTRTGNTEAFF
clone_size: -
d_call: TRBD1
j_call: TRBJ1-1
v_call: TRBV30

cdr3_nt: TGTGCCAGCAGCTTGACCCCGGGAATGCGAGAAAAACTGTTTTTT
cdr3_aa: CASSLTPGMREKLFF
clone_size: -
d_call: -
j_call: TRBJ1-4
v_call: TRBV5-8

cdr3_nt: TGTGCCAGCAGCTCCGCCGGGACAGGGGGGGATGAAGCTTTCTTT
cdr3_aa: CASSSAGTGGDEAFF
clone_size: once
d_call: TRBD1
j_call: TRBJ1-1
v_call: TRBV5-4

cdr3_nt: TGTGCCAGCAGCTTACGCCGGGAGACGAGATACAATGAGCAGTTCTTC
cdr3_aa: CASSLRRETRYNEQFF
clone_size: -
d_call: -
j_call: TRBJ2-1
v_call: TRBV7-8